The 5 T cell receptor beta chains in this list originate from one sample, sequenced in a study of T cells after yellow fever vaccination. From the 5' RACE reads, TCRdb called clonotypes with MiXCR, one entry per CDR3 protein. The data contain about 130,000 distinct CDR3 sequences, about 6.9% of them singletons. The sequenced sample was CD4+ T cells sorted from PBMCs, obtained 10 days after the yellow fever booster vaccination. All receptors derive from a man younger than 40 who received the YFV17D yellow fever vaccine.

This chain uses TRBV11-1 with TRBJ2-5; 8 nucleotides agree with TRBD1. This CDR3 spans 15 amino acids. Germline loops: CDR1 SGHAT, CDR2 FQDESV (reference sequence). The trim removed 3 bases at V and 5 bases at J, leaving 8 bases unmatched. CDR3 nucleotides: TGTGCCAGCAGCTTCGCCGGACAGGGTTGGGAGACCCAGTACTTC. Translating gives CASSFAGQGWETQYF. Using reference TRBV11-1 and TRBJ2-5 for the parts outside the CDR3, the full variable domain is EAEVAQSPRYKITEKSQAVAFWCDPISGHATLYWYRQILGQGPELLVQFQDESVVDDSQLPKDRFSAERLKGVDSTLKIQPAELGDSAMYLCASSFAGQGWETQYFGPGTRLLVL.

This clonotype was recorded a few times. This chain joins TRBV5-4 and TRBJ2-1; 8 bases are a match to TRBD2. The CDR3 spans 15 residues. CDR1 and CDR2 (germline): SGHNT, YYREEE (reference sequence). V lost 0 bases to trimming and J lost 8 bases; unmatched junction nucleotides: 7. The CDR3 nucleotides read TGTGCCAGCAGCTTGGGGCGGGGGGTTGGTGATGAGCAGTTCTTC. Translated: CASSLGRGVGDEQFF.

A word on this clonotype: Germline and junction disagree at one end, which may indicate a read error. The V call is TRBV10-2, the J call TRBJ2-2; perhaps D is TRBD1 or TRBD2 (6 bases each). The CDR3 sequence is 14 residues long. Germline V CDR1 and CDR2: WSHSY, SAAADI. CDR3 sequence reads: CAGGGTHYTGELVF. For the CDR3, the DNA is TGCGCCGGAGGGGGGACCCACTACACCGGGGAGCTGGTTTTT.

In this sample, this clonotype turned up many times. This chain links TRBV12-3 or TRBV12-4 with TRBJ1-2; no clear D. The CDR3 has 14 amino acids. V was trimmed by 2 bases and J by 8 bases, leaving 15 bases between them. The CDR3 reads CASSLFFKGEGYTF. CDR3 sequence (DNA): TGTGCCAGCAGTTTATTTTTTAAGGGTGAAGGCTACACCTTC.

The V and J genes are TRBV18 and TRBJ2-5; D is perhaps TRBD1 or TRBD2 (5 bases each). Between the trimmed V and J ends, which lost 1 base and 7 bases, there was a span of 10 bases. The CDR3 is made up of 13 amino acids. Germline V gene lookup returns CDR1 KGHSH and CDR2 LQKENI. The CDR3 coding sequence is TGTGCCAGCTCACCACGGGACCCCGGGACCCAGTACTTC. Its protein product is CASSPRDPGTQYF.